The clone carrying this TCR beta chain was seen repeatedly, ten times or more. Antigen: not known. This entry is derived from a study of neurological immune-mediated disorders. Findings and limits, study-wide: HTLV-1-associated myelopathy had the most TCR clonal expansion, whereas multiple sclerosis had the least (lower than in healthy controls). One related-CDR3 cluster, found by phylogenetic grouping, held repertoires of 18 of 34 multiple sclerosis patients and is a possible signature.

One entry per CDR3 protein results from TCRdb running MiXCR on the 5' RACE reads. The table lists tens of thousands of distinct CDR3 sequences, around 3.6% of them singletons. The germline V gene encodes CDR1 ENHRY and CDR2 SYGVKD. The CDR3 extends over 17 amino acids. Germline trimming cut 7 bases from V and 0 bases from J; bases unmatched to any gene: 6. The unsorted libraries originated from 2 million PBMCs that had been stored at -80 C. The gene calls are TRBV10-3 and TRBJ2-2, with 12 bases lining up with TRBD2. This TCR derives from a woman between 50 and 59 years old with multiple sclerosis. Sequencing input: PBMCs. The CDR3 spells CAINRLAGGSNTGELFF. The CDR3 region has the DNA TGTGCCATCAACAGGCTAGCGGGGGGGTCGAACACCGGGGAGCTGTTTTTT.